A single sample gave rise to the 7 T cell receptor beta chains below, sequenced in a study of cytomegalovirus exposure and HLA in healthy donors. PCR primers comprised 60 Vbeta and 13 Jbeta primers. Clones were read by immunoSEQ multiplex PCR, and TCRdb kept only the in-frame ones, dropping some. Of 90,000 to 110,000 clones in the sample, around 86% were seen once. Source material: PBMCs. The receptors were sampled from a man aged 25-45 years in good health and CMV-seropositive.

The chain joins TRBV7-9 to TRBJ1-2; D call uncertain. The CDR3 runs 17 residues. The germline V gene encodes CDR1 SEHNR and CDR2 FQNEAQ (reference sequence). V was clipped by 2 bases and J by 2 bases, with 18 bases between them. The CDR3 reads CASSLNMAAISNYGYTF. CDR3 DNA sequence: TGTGCCAGCAGCTTAAACATGGCCGCCATCTCGAACTATGGCTACACCTTC.

The CDR3 loop reads CAWDPGQGASDTQYF. CDR3 coding DNA: TGTGCCTGGGATCCGGGACAGGGGGCATCTGATACGCAGTATTTT. V gene TRBV30 combines with J gene TRBJ2-3; 12 bases are a match to TRBD1. CDR1 is GTSNPN, CDR2 SVGIG, per germline (reference sequence). The ends lost 5 bases at V and 6 bases at J; junction bases unmatched: 9. The CDR3 consists of 15 residues.

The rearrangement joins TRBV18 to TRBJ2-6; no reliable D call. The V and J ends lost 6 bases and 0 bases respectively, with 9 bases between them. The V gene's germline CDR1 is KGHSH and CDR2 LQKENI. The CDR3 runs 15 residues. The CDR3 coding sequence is TGTGCCAGCTCGGCCGTTATCTCTGGGGCCAACGTCCTGACTTTC. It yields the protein CASSAVISGANVLTF.

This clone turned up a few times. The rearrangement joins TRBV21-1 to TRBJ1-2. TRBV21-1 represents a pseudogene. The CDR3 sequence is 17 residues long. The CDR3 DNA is TGTGCCAGCAGCAAATGGGGGCGGGAGGGGAAAATCTATGGCTACACCTTC. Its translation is CASSKWGREGKIYGYTF.

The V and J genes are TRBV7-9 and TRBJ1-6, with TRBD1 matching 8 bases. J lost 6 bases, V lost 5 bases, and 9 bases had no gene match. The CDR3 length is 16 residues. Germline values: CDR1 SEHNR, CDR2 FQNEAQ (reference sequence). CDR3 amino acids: CASSPPTGALNSPLHF. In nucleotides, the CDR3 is TGTGCCAGCAGCCCCCCGACAGGGGCCCTTAATTCACCCCTCCACTTT.

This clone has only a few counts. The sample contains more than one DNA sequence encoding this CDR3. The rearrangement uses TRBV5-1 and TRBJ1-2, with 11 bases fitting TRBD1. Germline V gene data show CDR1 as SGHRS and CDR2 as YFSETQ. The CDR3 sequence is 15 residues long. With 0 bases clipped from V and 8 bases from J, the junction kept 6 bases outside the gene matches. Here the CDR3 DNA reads TGCGCCAGCAGCTTGGCCGGGACAGGGGGGGAAGGCTACACCTTC. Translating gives CASSLAGTGGEGYTF. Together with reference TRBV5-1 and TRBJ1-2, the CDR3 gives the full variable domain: KAGVTQTPRYLIKTRGQQVTLSCSPISGHRSVSWYQQTPGQGLQFLFEYFSETQRNKGNFPGRFSGRQFSNSRSEMNVSTLELGDSALYLCASSLAGTGGEGYTFGSGTRLTVV.

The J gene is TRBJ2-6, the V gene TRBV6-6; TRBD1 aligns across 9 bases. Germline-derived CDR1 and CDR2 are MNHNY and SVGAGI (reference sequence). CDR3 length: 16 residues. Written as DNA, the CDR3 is TGTGGGGGTTCCGGGACAGGGACTGACGGGGCCAACGTCCTGACTTTC. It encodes CGGSGTGTDGANVLTF.